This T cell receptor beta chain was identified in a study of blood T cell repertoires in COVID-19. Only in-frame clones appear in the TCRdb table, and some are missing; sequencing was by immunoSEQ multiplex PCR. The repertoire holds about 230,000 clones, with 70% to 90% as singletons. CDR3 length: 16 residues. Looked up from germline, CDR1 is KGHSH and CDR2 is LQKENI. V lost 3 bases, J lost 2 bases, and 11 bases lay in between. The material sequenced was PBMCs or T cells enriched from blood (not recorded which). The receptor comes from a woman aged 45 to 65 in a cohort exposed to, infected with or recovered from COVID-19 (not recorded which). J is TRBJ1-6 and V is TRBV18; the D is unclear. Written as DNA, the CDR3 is TGTGCCAGCTCACCCGCGCCGGGAGCCTATAATTCACCCCTCCACTTT. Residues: CASSPAPGAYNSPLHF.